The 4 T cell receptor beta chains reported below all come from one sample, sequenced in a study of T cells in Graves' hyperthyroidism and ophthalmopathy (dated by TCRdb to 2018 to 2020). The library was generated by multiplex PCR. The sequencing machine was an Illumina HiSeq 2000. The TCR beta CDR3 regions were amplified from RNA transcripts. The first round of RT-PCR for the TCR CDR3 was performed with the HTBI primer set and the Qiagen OneStep RT-PCR kit. The public reads were quality trimmed at Q25 with fastp and then assembled into clones with MiXCR by TCRdb, keeping productive beta chains. Records with the same CDR3 protein are collapsed into one entry carrying the most frequent genes and DNA. This sample lists roughly 240,000 distinct CDR3 sequences; more than 20% were detected once. Of the sample, roughly a third is held by the ten largest clones. The specimen sequenced was blood. The receptors originated from a woman aged 40 to 55 with Graves' ophthalmopathy.

The chain carries TRBV12-5 and TRBJ2-7; D is unresolved. Trimming removed 5 bases from V and 3 bases from J, with 5 bases in between. The CDR3 covers 11 residues. Germline V lookup: CDR1 LGHNT, CDR2 FRNRAP. Here the CDR3 DNA reads TGTGCTAGTGGTCACGGCTACGAGCAGTACTTC. It translates to CASGHGYEQYF.

Many counts were recorded for this clonotype. The chain couples TRBV28 to TRBJ2-7, with 7 bases aligning to TRBD1. Germline V gene lookup returns CDR1 MDHEN and CDR2 SYDVKM. Trimming removed 1 base from V and 6 bases from J; junction bases left unmatched: 3. The CDR3 consists of 13 residues. The CDR3 loop reads CASSLLQGTEQYF. DNA for the CDR3: TGTGCCAGCAGTTTATTACAGGGGACCGAGCAGTACTTC.

In the case of this clonotype: Just one base apart from a much larger clone, this may be a read error. V gene TRBV12-3 or TRBV12-4 combines with J gene TRBJ1-2; TRBD1 might be the D (5 bases). This CDR3 is built from 11 residues. DNA for the CDR3: TGTGCCAGCAGTAAAGGGACTGGCCACACCTTC. Amino acids: CASSKGTGHTF.

This clonotype was detected ten times or more. This chain connects TRBV6-5 to TRBJ2-7; 9 positions agree with TRBD1. The CDR3 consists of 12 residues. The V gene's germline CDR1 is MNHEY and CDR2 SVGAGI. V gave up 6 bases and J gave up 5 bases; unmatched junction bases: 2. The CDR3 sequence is CASRTGGHEQYF. CDR3 nucleotides: TGTGCCAGCAGAACAGGGGGCCACGAGCAGTACTTC.